In this sample, the clone carrying this T cell receptor (beta chain) turned up many times. Antigen specificity is unknown. This record comes from a study of naive and memory T cell subsets. Four PCR rounds used nested alpha and beta constant region primers plus the SP2 primer. Blood and skin TCR RNA was reverse transcribed with alpha and beta constant primers. Each CDR3 protein is one row after TCRdb ran MiXCR on the UMI-ligation and nested PCR reads. In the table there are tens of thousands of distinct CDR3 sequences, 9.5% to 11% of which are singletons. Overall study findings and caveats: Potentially, T cell activation and differentiation skew this RNA-based measurement.

Treatment reported: skin biopsy from PPD injection site in Mantoux-positive individual. TCR cDNA received a 3' ligated oligonucleotide that carried a UMI. Tuberculin skin test biopsies were taken where PPD was injected in Mantoux-positive people. V dropped 1 base and J dropped 3 bases, with 12 bases sitting between them. CDR1 and CDR2 (germline): MNHNS, SASEGT. This CDR3 region has 15 residues. The genes are TRBV6-1 and TRBJ1-2, with D uncertain. The specimen comprised skin, sampled from a tuberculin skin test site. The TCR sequence derives from an adult in good health. Written as DNA, the CDR3 is TGTGCCAGCAGTGAAGTAAGAGACCACTACTATGGCTACACCTTC. It codes for CASSEVRDHYYGYTF.